What follows are 2 T cell receptor beta chains derived from one specimen sequenced in a study of blood T cell repertoires in COVID-19. The table came from immunoSEQ multiplex PCR; TCRdb's copy has only in-frame clones and leaves some out. The sample has fewer than 65,000 clones; 65% to 85% are singletons. Sequencing was performed on peripheral blood. The receptors derive from a human donor in a cohort sampled during active COVID-19.

The chain combines TRBV7-9 with TRBJ1-2, with TRBD1 identical over 7 bases. The CDR3 has 15 residues. The V gene's germline CDR1 is SEHNR and CDR2 FQNEAQ (reference sequence). The junction had 6 bases not matched to a gene; V was cut back by 3 bases and J by 2 bases. CDR3 in DNA: TGTGCCAGCAGCTTTATACAGGGGATCAACTATGGCTACACCTTC. Its translation is CASSFIQGINYGYTF.

This chain connects TRBV6-2 or TRBV6-3 to TRBJ1-1; 7 bases align to TRBD1. The CDR3 loop spans 13 amino acids. Germline trimming cut 6 bases from V and 4 bases from J; bases unmatched to any gene: 5. Per the germline V gene, CDR1 is MNHEY and CDR2 is SVGEGT. The CDR3 DNA reads TGTGCCAGCAGCAACAGGGGCGGCACTGAAGCTTTCTTT. This gives the protein CASSNRGGTEAFF.